This T cell receptor beta chain stems from a study of blood T cell repertoires in COVID-19. How the authors handled the data: Counts of nucleated cells, estimated from reference gene primer amplification, were obtained. The data were produced by immunoSEQ multiplex PCR, yet TCRdb's version contains in-frame clones alone and is incomplete. The V and J calls and clone size come from that table; D and trimming were worked out from the DNA. The profile shows roughly 300,000 clones, approximately 91% of them singletons. The CDR3 sequence is 13 residues long. With 2 bases removed from V and 8 bases from J, the gap between germline ends came to 12 bases. The V gene's germline CDR1 is MDHEN and CDR2 SYDVKM. The age range of participants was about 18 to 89 years, with residence in about two dozen US areas.

Sequenced material: PBMCs or T cells enriched from blood (not recorded which). V and J are TRBV28 and TRBJ1-2, with D unclear. The receptor was derived from a woman in her 40s with acute COVID-19. CDR3 protein: CASSLPSPRGYTF. The CDR3 DNA sequence: TGTGCCAGCAGTTTACCCAGTCCCAGGGGCTACACCTTC.